This T cell receptor beta chain was obtained from a study of regulatory T cells in long-lasting Graves disease. Arm-PCR of CDR3 regions and iRepertoire HTBI primers were used to build TCR beta libraries. Methods used by the authors: Identified segments across samples numbered some 62 TRBV and over 13 TRBJ. Each CDR3 protein gets one entry after TCRdb re-called the multiplex PCR reads with MiXCR. The V and J calls and clone size are TCRdb's, not the authors'. Altogether roughly 610,000 distinct CDR3 sequences are present, around 15% being singletons, with the ten largest covering about 20%. Germline V gives CDR1 SGHRS, CDR2 YFSETQ. The CDR3 sequence is 15 residues long. Sample time point: newly diagnosed GD, antithyroid drugs for less than 3 months. Construction of the TCR library relied on RNA isolated from PBMCs. Study-level results: Persistent disease exhibited a predilection for TRBV28, TRBJ1-2 and TRBJ2-5. Owing to a sample size that was small, accuracy may have been reduced.

As concerns this clonotype: The antigen is not known. Sequence at one end of the junction differs from germline and may be a read error.

This sample was shared with a second study, whose subject was T cells in Graves' hyperthyroidism and ophthalmopathy. That paper states: First-round RT-PCR of the TCR CDR3 relied on the HTBI primer set.

The origin of this receptor is a woman aged 25 to 39 with Graves disease. The material was peripheral blood mononuclear cells (PBMCs), obtained at new diagnosis, from a patient treated with antithyroid drugs. The chain couples TRBV5-1 to TRBJ2-7; D is perhaps TRBD2 (6 bases). In DNA form, the CDR3 reads TGTGCCAGCAGCGTAGGCCTAGCCGGTGGAGGGGAGCAGTACTTC. Translating it yields CASSVGLAGGGEQYF.